This paragraph covers one TCR beta chain sequence. This record belongs to a study of blood T cell repertoires in COVID-19. Turning to the study itself: Donors in the United States, Italy and Spain gave samples during acute or convalescent COVID-19. Nucleic acid was either cDNA or gDNA, and it came from T cells, B-cell-depleted T cells, or PBMCs.

Enrolled during active infection, Seattle patients were then followed longitudinally. In the authors' workflow: Researchers report that nucleated cell counts were estimated from reference gene primer amplification. Assay: immunoSEQ multiplex PCR; the TCRdb copy retains only in-frame clones and omits some. D and trimming come from the DNA, and the V and J calls and clone size come from that table. The table records over 150,000 clones, approximately 91% of them present only once. Germline CDR1 is SGHAT and CDR2 is FQNNGV. This CDR3 comprises 12 residues. V was cut by 0 bases and J by 13 bases, with 10 bases left in between.

The chain combines TRBV11-2 with TRBJ2-1; D possibly corresponds to TRBD2 (5 bases). The clonotype comes from a man between 18 and 35 years old with COVID-19, enrolled during active disease. What was sequenced was peripheral blood. The CDR3 coding sequence is TGTGCCAGCAGCTTAGATTTCGGGGAACAGTTCTTC. Protein sequence: CASSLDFGEQFF.